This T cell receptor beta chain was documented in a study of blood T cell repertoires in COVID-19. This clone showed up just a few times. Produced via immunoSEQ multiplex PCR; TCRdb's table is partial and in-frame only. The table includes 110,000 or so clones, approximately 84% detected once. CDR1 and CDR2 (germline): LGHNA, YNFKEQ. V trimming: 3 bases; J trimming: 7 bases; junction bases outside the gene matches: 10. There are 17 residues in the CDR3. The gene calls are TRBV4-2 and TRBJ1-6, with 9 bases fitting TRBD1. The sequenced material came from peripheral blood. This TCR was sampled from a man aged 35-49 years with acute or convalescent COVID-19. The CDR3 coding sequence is TGTGCCAGCAGCCAGTTTTCGACAGGGGGAGGGAATTCACCCCTCCACTTT. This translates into CASSQFSTGGGNSPLHF.